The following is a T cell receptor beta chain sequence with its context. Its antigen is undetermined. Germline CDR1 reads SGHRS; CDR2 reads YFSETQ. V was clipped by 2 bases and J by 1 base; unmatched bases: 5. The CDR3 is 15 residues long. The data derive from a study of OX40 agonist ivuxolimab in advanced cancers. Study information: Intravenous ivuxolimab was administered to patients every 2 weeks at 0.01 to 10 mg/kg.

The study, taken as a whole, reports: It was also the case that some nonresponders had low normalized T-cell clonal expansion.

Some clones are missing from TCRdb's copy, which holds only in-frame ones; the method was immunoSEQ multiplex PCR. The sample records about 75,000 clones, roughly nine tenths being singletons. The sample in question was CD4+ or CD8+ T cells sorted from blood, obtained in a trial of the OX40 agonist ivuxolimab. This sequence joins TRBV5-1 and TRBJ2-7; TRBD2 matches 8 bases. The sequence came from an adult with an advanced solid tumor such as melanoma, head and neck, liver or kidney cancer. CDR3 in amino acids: CASSFLAGGSYEQYF. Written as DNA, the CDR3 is TGCGCCAGCAGCTTCCTGGCGGGAGGTTCCTACGAGCAGTACTTC.